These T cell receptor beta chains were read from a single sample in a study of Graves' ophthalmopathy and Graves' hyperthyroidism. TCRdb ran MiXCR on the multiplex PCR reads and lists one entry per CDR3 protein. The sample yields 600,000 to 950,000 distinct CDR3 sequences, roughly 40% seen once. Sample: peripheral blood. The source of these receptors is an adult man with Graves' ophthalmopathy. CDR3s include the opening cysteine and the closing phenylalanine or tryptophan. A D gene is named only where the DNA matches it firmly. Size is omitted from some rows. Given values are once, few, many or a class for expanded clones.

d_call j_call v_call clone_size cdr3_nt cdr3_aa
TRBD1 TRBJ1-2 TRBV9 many TGTGCCAGCAGCCTACAGGGGAGTGACTATGGCTACACCTTC CASSLQGSDYGYTF
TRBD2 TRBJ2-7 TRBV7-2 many TGTGCCAGCAGCTTAGAGTCTAGCGGGTTTTACGAGCAGTACTTC CASSLESSGFYEQYF
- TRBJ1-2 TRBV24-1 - TGTGCCAGCAGACCGAAGGGGACGGGAGTCTATGGCTACACCTTC CASRPKGTGVYGYTF
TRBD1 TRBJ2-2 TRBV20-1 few TGCAGTGCTAGGGTGACAGGGGGCATCGCCGGGGAGCTGTTTTTT CSARVTGGIAGELFF
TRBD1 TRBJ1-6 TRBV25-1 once TGTGCCAGCAGACGCGCCGGACAGGGGAATGCTTCACCCCTCCACTTT CASRRAGQGNASPLHF
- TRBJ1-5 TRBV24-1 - TGTGCCACCAGTGACCCCGGGGTAAATCAGCCCCAGCATTTT CATSDPGVNQPQHF
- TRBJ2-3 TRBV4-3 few TGCGCCAGCAGCCAAGATCGGGAGAGCACAGATACGCAGTATTTT CASSQDRESTDTQYF
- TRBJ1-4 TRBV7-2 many TGTGCCAGCAGCTTTGACGGATCGAATGAAAAACTGTTTTTT CASSFDGSNEKLFF
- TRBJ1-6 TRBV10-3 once TGTGCCATCAAAAACAACAGAGAAAATTCACTCCTCCACTTT CAIKNNRENSLLHF
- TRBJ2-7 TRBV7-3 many TGTGCCAGCAGCTTATCAGACGGACCCTCCTACGAGCAGTACTTC CASSLSDGPSYEQYF
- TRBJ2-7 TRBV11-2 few TGTGCCAGCAGCTGGAAGACAGGGGCGGGGGACGAGCAGTACTTC CASSWKTGAGDEQYF
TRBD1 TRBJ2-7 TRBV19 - TGTGCCAGTAGCGAAGGACAGGGATTCGACGGGCAGTACTTC CASSEGQGFDGQYF
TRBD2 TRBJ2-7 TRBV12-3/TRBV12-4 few TGTGCCAGCAGCGCTAGCGGACACGGCTACGAGCAGTACTTC CASSASGHGYEQYF
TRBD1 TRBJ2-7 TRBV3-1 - TGTGCCAGCAGCCAGGGGACAGGGGCCACCTACGAGCAGTACTTC CASSQGTGATYEQYF
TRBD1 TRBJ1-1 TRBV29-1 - TGCAGCGTTGGCGGACAGGGGGTGGCGAACACTGAAGCTTTCTTT CSVGGQGVANTEAFF
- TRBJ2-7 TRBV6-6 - TGTGCCAGCAGTGAGTGGGGATATCGAGGACCCTACGGGCAGTACTTC CASSEWGYRGPYGQYF
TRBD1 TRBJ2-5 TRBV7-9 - TGTGCCAGCAGCCTGGGGACAGGGTTTTTAGAGACCCAGTACTTC CASSLGTGFLETQYF
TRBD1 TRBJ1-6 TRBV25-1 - TGTGCCAGCAGAGATGTTACAGGGGGCGGTTCACCCCTCCACTTT CASRDVTGGGSPLHF
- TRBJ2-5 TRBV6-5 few TGTGCCAGCAGACGGAGTCTGGTAAACCAAGAGACCCAGTACTTC CASRRSLVNQETQYF
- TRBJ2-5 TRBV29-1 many TGCAGCGTTGATCGTGCAGGGGAATACCAAGAGACCCAGTACTTC CSVDRAGEYQETQYF
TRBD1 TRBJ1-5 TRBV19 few TGTGCCAGTAGTATGGTGACAGGGCGGCAGCCCCAGCATTTT CASSMVTGRQPQHF
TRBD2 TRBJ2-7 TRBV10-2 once TGCGCCAGCAGTGAGTCCAGGGTAGGACTAGCGGGAGGGCGGTCCTACGAGCAGTACTTC CASSESRVGLAGGRSYEQYF
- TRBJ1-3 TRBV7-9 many TGTGCCAGCAGCTCCCAGGGAAACACCATATATTTT CASSSQGNTIYF
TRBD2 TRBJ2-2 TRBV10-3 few TGTGCCATCAGTGTGTCGGGAGGGGATAGCACCGGGGAGCTGTTTTTT CAISVSGGDSTGELFF
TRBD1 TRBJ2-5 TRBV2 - TGTGCCAGCAGTGACTCCGGGACAGGGATAAAGACCCAGTACTTC CASSDSGTGIKTQYF
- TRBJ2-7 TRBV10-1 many TGCGCCAGCAGTGAGTCCGGCGGCACCTACGAGCAGTACTTC CASSESGGTYEQYF
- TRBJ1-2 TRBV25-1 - TGTGCCAGCGTTGACGAGGCCCCTATCGGCTACACCTTC CASVDEAPIGYTF
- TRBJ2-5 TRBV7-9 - TGTGCCAGCAGCTTAGGGGCTTACACACCTCAAGAGACCCAGTACTTC CASSLGAYTPQETQYF
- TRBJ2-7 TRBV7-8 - TGTGCCAGCAGCTTGCCCCCGGGCGACGAGCAGTACTTC CASSLPPGDEQYF
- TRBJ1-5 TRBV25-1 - TGTGCCAGCAGCGCCGGGCCTTCTCGGCCCCAGCATTTT CASSAGPSRPQHF
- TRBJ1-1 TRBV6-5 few TGTGCCAGCAGTTCCAGGGCGGGGACTGAAGCTTTCTTT CASSSRAGTEAFF
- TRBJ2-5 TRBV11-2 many TGTGCCAGCAGCGGGCATTCCCAGTACTTC CASSGHSQYF
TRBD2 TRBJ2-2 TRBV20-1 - TGCAGTGCTAGAGCTAGCGGGGACACCGGGGAGCTGTTTTTT CSARASGDTGELFF